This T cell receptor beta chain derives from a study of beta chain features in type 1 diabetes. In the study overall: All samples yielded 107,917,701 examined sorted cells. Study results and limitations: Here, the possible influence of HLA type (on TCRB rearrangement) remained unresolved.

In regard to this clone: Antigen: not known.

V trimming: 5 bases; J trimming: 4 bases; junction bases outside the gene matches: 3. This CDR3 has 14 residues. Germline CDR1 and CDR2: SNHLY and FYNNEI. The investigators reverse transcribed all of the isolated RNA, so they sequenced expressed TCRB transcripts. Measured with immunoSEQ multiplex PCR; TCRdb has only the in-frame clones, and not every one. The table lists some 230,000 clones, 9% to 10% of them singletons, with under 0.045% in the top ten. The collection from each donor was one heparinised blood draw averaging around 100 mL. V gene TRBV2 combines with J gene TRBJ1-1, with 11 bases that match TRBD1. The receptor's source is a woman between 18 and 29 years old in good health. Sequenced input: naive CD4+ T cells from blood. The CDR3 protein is CASSRTGGPTEAFF. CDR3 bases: TGTGCCAGCAGTAGGACAGGGGGCCCCACTGAAGCTTTCTTT.